The clone carrying this T cell receptor (beta chain) occurred a few times. The antigen is undetermined. Regarding treatment: randomized to nivolumab then ipilimumab (arm A) or the reverse (arm B). Produced via immunoSEQ multiplex PCR; TCRdb's table is partial and in-frame only. The repertoire holds about 37,000 clones, about 30% seen once, with 1.5% to 2% in the top ten. The entry originates in a study of sequential checkpoint blockade in melanoma. On the study more broadly: TCRbeta immunosequencing was performed on DNA from 85 to 100 pretreatment melanoma tumor samples.

J lost 5 bases, V lost 4 bases, and 7 bases had no gene match. CDR3 size: 13 residues. Germline loops: CDR1 SQVTM, CDR2 ANQGSEA. Study observations and caveats: In arm A, pretreatment tumor clonality was associated with response. Patients with week-13 increases in T-cell fraction and clonality benefited about 30 times more often. PD-L1 staining and CD8+ counts, not mutational load, tracked tumor T-cell clonality.

The chain combines TRBV29-1 with TRBJ1-1, with 7 bases matching TRBD1. This TCR came from a human donor with melanoma. This material consisted of tumor tissue (inferred from file names), taken from a patient given nivolumab and ipilimumab in sequence. The CDR3 loop is CSVVEGARTEAFF. CDR3 DNA sequence: TGCAGCGTTGTAGAGGGGGCTCGAACTGAAGCTTTCTTT.